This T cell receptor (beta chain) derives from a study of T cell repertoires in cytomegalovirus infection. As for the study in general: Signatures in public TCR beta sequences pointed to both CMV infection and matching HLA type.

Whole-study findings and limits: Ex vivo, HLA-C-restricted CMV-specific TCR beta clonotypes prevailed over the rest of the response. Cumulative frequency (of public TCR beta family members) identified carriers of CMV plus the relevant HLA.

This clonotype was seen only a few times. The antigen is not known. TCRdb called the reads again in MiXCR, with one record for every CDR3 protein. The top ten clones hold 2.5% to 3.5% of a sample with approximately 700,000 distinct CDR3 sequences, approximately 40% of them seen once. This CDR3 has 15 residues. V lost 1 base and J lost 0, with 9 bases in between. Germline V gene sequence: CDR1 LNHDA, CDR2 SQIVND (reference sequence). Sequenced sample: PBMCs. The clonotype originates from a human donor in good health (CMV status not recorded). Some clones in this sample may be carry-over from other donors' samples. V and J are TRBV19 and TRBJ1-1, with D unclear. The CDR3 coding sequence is TGTGCCAGTAGTATAGTTGGGAGCATGAACACTGAAGCTTTCTTT. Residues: CASSIVGSMNTEAFF.